These T cell receptor beta chains were read from a single sample in a study of T cell responses to AZD1222 COVID-19 vaccine. This table comes from immunoSEQ multiplex PCR, and its TCRdb copy is limited to in-frame clones, with some not included. The repertoire has about 100,000 clones, more than 70% of them found once; the top ten carry approximately 3.3%. This sample comprised peripheral blood, obtained on day 0 of AZD1222 vaccination. These receptors originate from an adult in good health. Each CDR3 is given with its conserved first and last residue. The D gene is left open where the match is weak. The size field is filled for only some rows; it gives once, few, many or a size class.

D,V,J,size,DNA,CDR3
NA,TRBV6-4,TRBJ2-2,few,TGTGCCAGCAGTGACGAGTACCGTAACACCGGGGAGCTGTTTTTT,CASSDEYRNTGELFF
NA,TRBV3-1/TRBV3-2,TRBJ2-3,NA,TGTGCCAGCAGCCAAGATACTGGCACAGATACGCAGTATTTT,CASSQDTGTDTQYF
TRBD2,TRBV7-2,TRBJ2-1,NA,TGTGCCAGCAGCTTTAGCGGGGGGGCTTATGAGCAGTTCTTC,CASSFSGGAYEQFF
NA,TRBV5-1,TRBJ1-4,NA,TGCGCCAGCAGCTCACTAAGCGTATTAGGTGAAAAACTGTTTTTT,CASSSLSVLGEKLFF
TRBD1,TRBV4-2,TRBJ1-5,NA,TGTGCCAGCAGCCACTTAGACAGGGCGAGCAATCAGCCCCAGCATTTT,CASSHLDRASNQPQHF
NA,TRBV21-1,TRBJ2-7,NA,TGTGCCAGCTCGAACTTGAGAGACAGGGGGCTCTACGAGCAGTACTTC,CASSNLRDRGLYEQYF
NA,TRBV11-2,TRBJ1-2,few,TGTGCCAGTAGGGGCCGGAGCTATGGCTACACCTTC,CASRGRSYGYTF
NA,TRBV6-5,TRBJ2-4,once,TGTGCCAGCAGCCTAGAAGGGACCCGAGGAAACATTCAGTACTTC,CASSLEGTRGNIQYF
NA,TRBV4-2,TRBJ2-7,NA,TGTGCCAGCAGCCAAGCCCTAGGGAAATACGAGCAGTACTTC,CASSQALGKYEQYF
NA,TRBV5-4,TRBJ2-3,NA,TGTGCCAGCAGCTCAAGAGGAGGGCCCACAGATACGCAGTATTTT,CASSSRGGPTDTQYF
NA,TRBV6-5,TRBJ1-1,NA,TGTGCCAGCAGTTCCCGGACAGATTTGAACACTGAAGCTTTCTTT,CASSSRTDLNTEAFF
TRBD1,TRBV5-6,TRBJ2-6,NA,TGTGCCAGCATCCCGTCCCCGGGACAGGGTGCCGGGGCCAACGTCCTGACTTTC,CASIPSPGQGAGANVLTF
TRBD2,TRBV9,TRBJ2-5,NA,TGTGCCAGCAGCCTAGGGACTAGCTTCATCGAGACCCAGTACTTC,CASSLGTSFIETQYF
TRBD1,TRBV3-1/TRBV3-2,TRBJ2-7,NA,TGTGCCAGCAGCCCAGCGAGGACAGGGGCCTACGAGCAGTACTTC,CASSPARTGAYEQYF
NA,TRBV29-1,TRBJ2-7,NA,TGCAGCGTTGAATACGGGACCTACGAGCAGTACTTC,CSVEYGTYEQYF
NA,TRBV9,TRBJ2-3,NA,TGTGCCAGCAGCGCTGGTGGGGGTCCAGATACGCAGTATTTT,CASSAGGGPDTQYF